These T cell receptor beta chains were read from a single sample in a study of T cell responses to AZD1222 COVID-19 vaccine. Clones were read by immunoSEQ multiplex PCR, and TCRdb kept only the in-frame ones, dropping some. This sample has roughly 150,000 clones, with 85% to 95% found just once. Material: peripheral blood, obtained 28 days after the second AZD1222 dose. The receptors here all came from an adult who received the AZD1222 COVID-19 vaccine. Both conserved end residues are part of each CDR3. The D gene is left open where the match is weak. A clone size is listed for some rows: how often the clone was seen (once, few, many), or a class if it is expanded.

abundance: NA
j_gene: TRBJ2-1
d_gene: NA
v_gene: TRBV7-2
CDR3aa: CASSFQRAANEQFF
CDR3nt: TGTGCCAGCAGCTTTCAGCGTGCGGCCAATGAGCAGTTCTTC

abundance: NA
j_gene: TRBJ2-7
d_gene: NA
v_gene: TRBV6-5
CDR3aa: CASSSPGRSYEQYF
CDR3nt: TGTGCCAGCAGTTCTCCGGGACGGTCGTACGAGCAGTACTTC

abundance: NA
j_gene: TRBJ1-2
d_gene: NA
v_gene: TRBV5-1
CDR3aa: CASSTGWAGVEGYTF
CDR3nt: TGCGCCAGCAGCACCGGTTGGGCAGGGGTTGAGGGCTACACCTTC

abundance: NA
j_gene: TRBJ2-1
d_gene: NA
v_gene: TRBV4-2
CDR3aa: CASSQVTLHNEQFF
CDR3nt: TGTGCCAGCAGCCAAGTGACCCTTCACAATGAGCAGTTCTTC

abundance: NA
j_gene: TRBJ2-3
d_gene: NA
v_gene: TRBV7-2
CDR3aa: CASSLTFGDTQYF
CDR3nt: TGTGCCAGCAGCTTAACCTTCGGAGATACGCAGTATTTT

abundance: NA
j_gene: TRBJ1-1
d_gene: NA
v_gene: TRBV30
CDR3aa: CAWSVVVGMNTEAFF
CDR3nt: TGTGCCTGGAGTGTAGTGGTCGGGATGAACACTGAAGCTTTCTTT

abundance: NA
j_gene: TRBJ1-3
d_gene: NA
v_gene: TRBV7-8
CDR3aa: CASSQRTGGGNTIYF
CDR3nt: TGTGCCAGCAGCCAGCGGACGGGAGGTGGAAACACCATATATTTT

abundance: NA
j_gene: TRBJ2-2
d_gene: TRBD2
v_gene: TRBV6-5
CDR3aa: CASLSGPGELFF
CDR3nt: TGTGCCAGCCTTAGCGGGCCCGGGGAGCTGTTTTTT

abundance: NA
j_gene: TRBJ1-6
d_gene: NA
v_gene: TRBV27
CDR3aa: CASSLRAGAYNSPLHF
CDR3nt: TGTGCCAGCAGTTTAAGGGCAGGGGCCTATAATTCACCCCTCCACTTT

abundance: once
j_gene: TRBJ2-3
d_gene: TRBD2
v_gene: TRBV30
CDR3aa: CAWTSGSTDTQYF
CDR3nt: TGTGCCTGGACTAGCGGTAGCACAGATACGCAGTATTTT

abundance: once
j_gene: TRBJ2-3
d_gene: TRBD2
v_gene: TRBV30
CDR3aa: CAWRLAGGTDTQYF
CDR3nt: TGTGCCTGGAGACTAGCGGGAGGGACAGATACGCAGTATTTT

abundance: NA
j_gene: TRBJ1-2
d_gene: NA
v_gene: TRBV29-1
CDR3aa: CSVRDRNGYTF
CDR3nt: TGCAGCGTAAGAGACCGAAATGGCTACACCTTC

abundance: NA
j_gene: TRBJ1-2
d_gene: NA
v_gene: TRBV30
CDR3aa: CAWSVVGSAFGGYTF
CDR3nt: TGTGCCTGGAGTGTAGTAGGCAGTGCCTTCGGGGGCTACACCTTC